This T cell receptor (beta chain) originates from a study of Ad26.COV2.S vaccination and SARS-CoV-2 variants. Overall study context: Donor got 5x10^10 or 1x10^11 viral particles of Ad26.COV2.S. Study conclusions and caveats: Vaccine and placebo groups showed comparable non-spike TCR breadth.

Assay used: immunoSEQ multiplex PCR; TCRdb lists only in-frame clones, some missing. This sample carries about 400,000 clones, around 82% of them seen once, and the ten largest clones take more than 7%. As for treatment: around 19 received Ad26.COV2.S at low or high dose, single or two shots; several received placebo; per-sample allocation not given. Sampling was done on day 63 after the first vaccine or placebo injection. It was Wuhan-strain SARS-CoV-2 spike that the Ad26 vaccine vector expressed. With regard to this clone: The antigen remains undetermined.

V lost 5 bases and J lost 6, with 16 bases in between. The CDR3 runs 14 residues. Germline-derived CDR1 and CDR2 are MNHEY and SVGAGI. The receptor comes from a person between 18 and 65 years old who received the Ad26.COV2.S COVID-19 vaccine or a placebo. Sequenced material: peripheral blood, taken in a trial of Ad26.COV2.S vaccine versus placebo. V usage is TRBV6-5 and J usage is TRBJ1-1, with D perhaps matching TRBD1 (5 bases). The CDR3 nucleotides are TGTGCCAGCAGTCACCTACCGGGGGTCCCTGAAGCTTTCTTT. Protein product: CASSHLPGVPEAFF.